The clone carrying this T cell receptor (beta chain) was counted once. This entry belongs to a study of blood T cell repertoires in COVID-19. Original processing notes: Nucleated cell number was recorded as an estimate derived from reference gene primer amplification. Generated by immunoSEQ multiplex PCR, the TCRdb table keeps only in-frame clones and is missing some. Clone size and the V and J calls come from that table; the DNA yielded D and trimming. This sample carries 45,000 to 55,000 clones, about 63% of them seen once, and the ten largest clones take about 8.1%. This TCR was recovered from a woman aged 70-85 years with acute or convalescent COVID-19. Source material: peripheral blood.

As DNA, the CDR3 is TGTGCCAGCAGTCGGCGGGACAGGGGAGCTCACGGTCCACCCCTCCACTTT. This codes for CASSRRDRGAHGPPLHF. This chain connects TRBV3-1 (or the pseudogene TRBV3-2) to TRBJ1-6, with 10 nucleotides matching TRBD1. This CDR3 has 17 amino acids. Germline V gene sequence: CDR1 LGHDT, CDR2 YNNKEL (reference sequence). Trimming removed 6 bases from V and 11 bases from J; junction bases left unmatched: 16.